A selection of T cell receptor beta chains follows, all from one sample in a study of T cell changes during pregnancy in multiple sclerosis. Sequencing was performed with immunoSEQ multiplex PCR; in TCRdb, only in-frame clones are kept and a portion is missing. This table holds 22,000 or so clones, about 93% found once. The sample was CD8+ T cells from peripheral blood mononuclear cells, taken in the third trimester of pregnancy. These receptors were taken from a female donor with multiple sclerosis, enrolled in a pregnancy study. CDR3s include the opening cysteine and the closing phenylalanine or tryptophan. Each record gives: V gene, CDR3 protein.

>TRBV5-1
CASSFWETGGYGYTF
>TRBV5-4
CASSLGGSTSGRANEQFF
>TRBV7-9
CASSLTTNPSATGELFF
>TRBV5-4
CASSLATGVMNYGYTF
>TRBV7-3
CASSLQGARNQPQHF
>TRBV2
CASSEMRVSSYEQYF
>TRBV6-1
CASSEGEGANVLTF
>TRBV19
CASSMDGTGVPYEQYF
>TRBV6-6
CASSYTGQGDSYGYTF
>TRBV2
CASSSPGQGSEKLFF
>TRBV19
CASSPGGGSSYEQYF
>TRBV2
CASSAREAEGNEQFF
>TRBV29-1
CSVEVRTSGTPFYEQYF
>TRBV30
CAWRGAEETQYF
>TRBV14
CASSQDPGVTISGANVLTF
>TRBV4-3
CASSPEGRSYNEQFF
>TRBV6-1
CASSEGAYNEQFF
>TRBV5-4
CASSSPLAGGLDTQYF
>TRBV12-5
CASGPDRGYEQYF
>TRBV19
CASSPGTGGVDEQYF
>TRBV19
CASNTGMNTEAFF
>TRBV5-4
CASSFKGADYEQYF
>TRBV10-2
CASSESGRSDTQYF
>TRBV4-2
CASSQAETGLYGYTF
>TRBV4-3
CASSQDRGLAGPQKTQYF
>TRBV13
CASSSDGTALYGYTF
>TRBV2
CASSEEAGSSYEQYF
>TRBV5-1
CASSWDEGGYGYTF
>TRBV4-2
CASSQVTSSNYEQYF
>TRBV6-5
CASSYSRTGEGYTF
>TRBV4-1
CASSPDSDYSTDTQYF
>TRBV14
CASSPAGTPNYGYTF
>TRBV7-8
CASSLGRQGPTDTQYF
>TRBV9
CASSVGGSGRVDEQFF
>TRBV6-5
CASRSGGLRDEQFF
>TRBV2
CASIGREGDTQYF
>TRBV29-1
CSVELSEGIAYEQYF
>TRBV21-1
CASRPHRVGETQYF
>TRBV27
CASNTGGTSYEQYF
>TRBV9
CASSAFFGTGTGELFF
>TRBV2
CASRDHYREGNQPQHF
>TRBV7-3
CASSLELAGYNEQFF
>TRBV28
CASSSGQVADTQYF
>TRBV5-4
CASRNNQAMNTEAFF
>TRBV4-1
CASSLGLYNEQFF
>TRBV27
CASAGDRGSEKLFF
>TRBV7-9
CASSLGLGEGGDTQYF
>TRBV7-9
CASSDSYEQYF
>TRBV30
CAWSPDRGIYEQYF
>TRBV5-4
CASSSPGGTEAFF
>TRBV13
CASSSRYRFYGYTF
>TRBV4-1
CASSQDGSGGDSYEQYF
>TRBV19
CASSPLAGAGANVLTF
>TRBV6-5
CASRPTGGVLYGYTF